The 28 T cell receptor beta chains listed next were all sequenced from one sample in a study of OX40 agonist ivuxolimab in advanced cancers. Library generation was performed with the immunoSEQ multiplex PCR assay. The source is immuneACCESS, and TCRdb retained only in-frame sequences with V and J called. Part of the clones is not carried over; for the studies checked, unresolved V genes explain less than half of this, and the remainder is unexplained. In all, the sample holds approximately 69,000 clones, and less than 90% of those were seen once. The ten largest clones add up to roughly 7.9% of the sample. This material consisted of CD4+ or CD8+ T cells sorted from blood, taken in a trial of the OX40 agonist ivuxolimab. The receptors originated from an adult with an advanced solid tumor such as melanoma, head and neck, liver or kidney cancer.

This CDR3 is CASSLGSGGTGTDTQYF. The CDR3 DNA is TGCGCCAGCAGCTTGGGTAGCGGGGGAACTGGCACAGATACGCAGTATTTT. V and J are TRBV5-1 and TRBJ2-3, with 9 nucleotides matching TRBD2. The germline V gene has CDR1 SGHRS and CDR2 YFSETQ. This CDR3 is 17 amino acids long. V shed 0 bases and J 1 base; nucleotides not matched to a gene: 6.

The chain has TRBV11-3 and TRBJ2-7, with 8 nucleotides matching TRBD2. The CDR3 runs to 15 residues. V was clipped by 6 bases and J by 6 bases; unmatched bases: 13. CDR1 and CDR2 from the germline V gene are SGHNT and YENEEA. CDR3 loop: CASRRGAQRELEQYF. The CDR3 bases are TGTGCCAGCAGAAGAGGGGCCCAGCGGGAGCTCGAGCAGTACTTC.

The V call is TRBV7-3, the J call TRBJ2-1, with a weak D call TRBD1 (6 bases). Germline-derived CDR1 and CDR2 are SGHTA and FQGTGA. The ends were cut back, 6 bases at V and 4 bases at J, with 16 bases in the middle. The length of the CDR3 is 15 residues. The CDR3 DNA sequence: TGTGCCAGCAGTACAGGGCCCCCAGCATACAATGAGCAGTTCTTC. Its translation is CASSTGPPAYNEQFF.

The rearrangement uses TRBV7-2 and TRBJ2-7; 8 nucleotides agree with TRBD2. This CDR3 is 16 amino acids long. Germline V gene lookup returns CDR1 SGHTA and CDR2 FQGNSA. V shed 6 bases, J shed 3 bases, and the junction held 13 bases outside the gene matches. CDR3 region: CASRLAPGGGIYEQYF. CDR3 in DNA: TGTGCCAGCAGACTAGCCCCGGGCGGGGGGATCTACGAGCAGTACTTC.

V and J are TRBV13 and TRBJ1-3; D perhaps matches TRBD1 (6 bases). The V gene's germline CDR1 is PRHDT and CDR2 FYEKMQ (reference sequence). V lost 5 bases and J 3 bases, leaving 20 bases between the germline ends. This CDR3 is 17 amino acids long. CDR3 DNA: TGTGCCAGCAGCGACCAACTACAGGGTAAAGGTGGAAACACCATATATTTT. Protein product: CASSDQLQGKGGNTIYF.

This clone was found a few times. The CDR3 loop is CASSSSGTPTDTQYF. In DNA, the CDR3 is TGTGCCAGCAGCAGTAGCGGGACCCCCACAGATACGCAGTATTTT. The genes are TRBV6-5 and TRBJ2-3; 8 bases are shared with TRBD2. Unmatched junction bases numbered 7, after V lost 6 bases and J lost 2 bases. CDR1 and CDR2 (germline): MNHEY, SVGAGI. This CDR3 is 15 amino acids long.

This clone was found a few times. This rearrangement joins TRBV29-1 to TRBJ2-3; a weak D match, TRBD1 (5 bases). V lost 4 bases to trimming and J lost 0 bases, with 14 bases between them. The CDR3 runs to 15 residues. Germline V gene lookup returns CDR1 SQVTM and CDR2 ANQGSEA. In DNA, the CDR3 is TGCAGCGTTGTAGAGGCAGGGCCTAGCACAGATACGCAGTATTTT. This encodes CSVVEAGPSTDTQYF.

The chain couples TRBV19 to TRBJ1-5; 7 nucleotides agree with TRBD1. V lost 4 bases and J lost 5; bases outside the gene matches: 8. The CDR3 is made up of 15 amino acids. Germline V gene data show CDR1 as LNHDA and CDR2 as SQIVND (reference sequence). CDR3: CASSTHRGLDQPQHF. Here the CDR3 DNA reads TGTGCCAGTAGTACCCATAGGGGGCTCGATCAGCCCCAGCATTTT.

The V gene is TRBV4-3, the J gene TRBJ1-4; D gene ambiguous. The germline gives CDR1 LGHNA, CDR2 YSLEER. There are 14 residues in the CDR3. V was pared by 1 base and J by 0 bases, with 3 bases between. CDR3 sequence: CASSQGATNEKLFF. The CDR3 bases are TGCGCCAGCAGCCAAGGAGCAACTAATGAAAAACTGTTTTTT.

This rearrangement joins TRBV2 to TRBJ2-1, with 10 bases lining up with TRBD2. With 5 bases clipped from V and 6 bases from J, the junction kept 7 bases outside the gene matches. The CDR3 length is 15 residues. Germline V gene lookup returns CDR1 SNHLY and CDR2 FYNNEI. This chain's CDR3 is CASSSLAGAFNEQFF. Here the CDR3 DNA reads TGTGCCAGCAGTTCCCTAGCGGGGGCCTTCAATGAGCAGTTCTTC.

This clone turned up a few times. The chain is built from TRBV6-6 and TRBJ2-1, with 11 nucleotides matching TRBD1. There are 14 residues in the CDR3. Germline V CDR1 and CDR2: MNHNY, SVGAGI (reference sequence). With 8 bases clipped from V and 8 bases from J, the junction kept 8 bases outside the gene matches. The CDR3 here is CASSGQGAQDEQFF. CDR3 nucleotides: TGTGCCAGCTCTGGACAGGGGGCGCAGGATGAGCAGTTCTTC.

The V and J genes are TRBV2 and TRBJ2-7; maybe TRBD2 (7 bases). The V gene lost 7 bases and the J gene lost 12 bases, with 16 bases spanning the gap. The length of the CDR3 is 11 residues. Germline CDR1 SNHLY, CDR2 FYNNEI. In nucleotides, the CDR3 is TGTGCCAGCACTCGAGGGGGACTACGGTACTTC. It is translated as CASTRGGLRYF.

The chain couples TRBV4-3 to TRBJ1-5; D may be TRBD1 (6 bases). The V gene lost 4 bases and the J gene lost 7 bases, with 17 bases spanning the gap. The CDR3 has 15 amino acids. Looked up from germline, CDR1 is LGHNA and CDR2 is YSLEER. The CDR3 protein is CASSPRRGGSQPQHF. The DNA for the CDR3 is TGCGCCAGCAGCCCTAGAAGGGGGGGAAGCCAGCCCCAGCATTTT.

The count of this clone is one. V is TRBV7-2 and J is TRBJ1-6, with D possibly matching TRBD1 (5 bases). The CDR3 runs to 14 residues. Looked up from germline, CDR1 is SGHTA and CDR2 is FQGNSA. Trimming cost V 1 base and J 7 bases, with 8 bases left between them. CDR3 residues: CASSLGRENSPLHF. As DNA, the CDR3 is TGTGCCAGCAGCTTAGGCAGGGAGAATTCACCCCTCCACTTT.

The J gene is TRBJ2-5, the V gene TRBV11-3; no clear D. The CDR3 consists of 14 residues. The V and J ends lost 1 base and 1 base respectively, with 7 bases between them. Looked up from germline, CDR1 is SGHNT and CDR2 is YENEEA. The CDR3 DNA is TGTGCCAGCAGCTTAGGCGGCAGCCAAGAGACCCAGTACTTC. Its translation is CASSLGGSQETQYF. The variable domain in full, completed from reference TRBV11-3 and TRBJ2-5, reads EAGVVQSPRYKIIEKKQPVAFWCNPISGHNTLYWYLQNLGQGPELLIRYENEEAVDDSQLPKDRFSAERLKGVDSTLKIQPAELGDSAVYLCASSLGGSQETQYFGPGTRLLVL.

The chain links TRBV28 to TRBJ1-1, with a possible D match to TRBD1 (5 bases). The V gene lost 2 bases and the J gene lost 5 bases, with 18 bases spanning the gap. This CDR3 region has 16 residues. Germline assignment: CDR1 MDHEN and CDR2 SYDVKM. CDR3 region: CASSLDLVGEGTEAFF. In nucleotides, the CDR3 is TGTGCCAGCAGTTTAGATCTCGTGGGGGAGGGAACTGAAGCTTTCTTT.

The rearrangement uses TRBV27 and TRBJ1-4, with D possibly matching TRBD1 (5 bases). The CDR3 runs 15 residues. Germline loops: CDR1 MNHEY, CDR2 SMNVEV (reference sequence). Trimming cost V 5 bases and J 2 bases, with 12 bases left between them. CDR3 region: CASSARGSTNEKLFF. The CDR3 DNA is TGTGCCAGCAGTGCAAGGGGTTCGACTAATGAAAAACTGTTTTTT. Complete variable domain (other parts from reference TRBV27 and TRBJ1-4): EAQVTQNPRYLITVTGKKLTVTCSQNMNHEYMSWYRQDPGLGLRQIYYSMNVEVTDKGDVPEGYKVSRKEKRNFPLILESPSPNQTSLYFCASSARGSTNEKLFFGSGTQLSVL.

V is TRBV11-3 and J is TRBJ2-5; 9 positions agree with TRBD1. In germline, CDR1 is SGHNT, CDR2 YENEEA. The CDR3 contains 14 residues. V gave up 4 bases and J gave up 2 bases; unmatched junction bases: 2. In DNA, the CDR3 is TGTGCCAGCAGCTCCGGACAGGGGCAAGAGACCCAGTACTTC. This translates into CASSSGQGQETQYF.

V is TRBV18 and J is TRBJ2-3; D is tentatively TRBD1 or TRBD2 (5 bases each). CDR3 length equals 16 residues. CDR1 is KGHSH, CDR2 LQKENI, per germline. V lost 2 bases and J 2 bases, leaving 14 bases between the germline ends. In DNA, the CDR3 is TGTGCCAGCTCACCAGTGGGGGTCTCGCACACAGATACGCAGTATTTT. It is translated as CASSPVGVSHTDTQYF.

The chain employs TRBV7-9 and TRBJ2-3; 8 bases are a match to TRBD1. This CDR3 has 12 amino acids. From germline, CDR1 is SEHNR and CDR2 FQNEAQ (reference sequence). The J segment lost 14 bases and the V segment lost 5 bases, leaving 9 bases of the junction unmatched. In DNA form, the CDR3 reads TGTGCCAGCAGCACGGGACAGGCCTTAACGTATTTT. It encodes CASSTGQALTYF.

The chain carries TRBV5-5 and TRBJ1-6; maybe TRBD1 (5 bases). Trimming cost V 0 bases and J 8 bases, with 6 bases left between them. The CDR3 has 13 amino acids. CDR1 and CDR2 from the germline V gene are SGHKS and YYEKEE (reference sequence). For the CDR3, the DNA is TGTGCCAGCAGCTTGGTGGGGGATTCACCCCTCCACTTT. It yields the protein CASSLVGDSPLHF.

This chain uses TRBV2 with TRBJ1-1; 7 nucleotides align to TRBD1. The length of the CDR3 is 14 residues. Germline CDR1 SNHLY, CDR2 FYNNEI. V lost 4 bases to trimming and J lost 0 bases; unmatched junction nucleotides: 2. CDR3 sequence reads: CASSGGGMNTEAFF. CDR3 coding DNA: TGTGCCAGCAGTGGAGGGGGCATGAACACTGAAGCTTTCTTT.

This sequence joins TRBV5-4 and TRBJ2-7, with 10 positions matching TRBD2. The V gene end was trimmed by 4 bases and the J gene end by 7 bases; junction bases not matched to a gene: 8. The length of the CDR3 is 14 residues. Looked up from germline, CDR1 is SGHNT and CDR2 is YYREEE (reference sequence). DNA of the CDR3: TGTGCCAGCAGCCCCCTAGCGGGAGTTGGTGAGCAGTACTTC. It yields the protein CASSPLAGVGEQYF.

This clone has at least ten counts. This rearrangement joins TRBV5-1 to TRBJ2-7; TRBD1 aligns across 8 bases. The V gene end was trimmed by 3 bases and the J gene end by 6 bases; junction bases not matched to a gene: 5. The V gene's germline CDR1 is SGHRS and CDR2 YFSETQ. The CDR3 contains 13 residues. CDR3 protein: CASSWGTGAEQYF. The CDR3 DNA reads TGCGCCAGCAGCTGGGGGACAGGAGCCGAGCAGTACTTC.

The chain couples TRBV7-9 to TRBJ2-5, with no clear D. CDR1 and CDR2 from the germline V gene are SEHNR and FQNEAQ (reference sequence). V was shortened by 2 bases and J by 0 bases, with 10 bases between the two germline ends. This CDR3 has 15 residues. The CDR3 DNA follows: TGTGCCAGCAGCTTATCCTTCGGGTACCAAGAGACCCAGTACTTC. Protein: CASSLSFGYQETQYF.

The V and J genes are TRBV5-1 and TRBJ2-5, with D tentatively TRBD1 (5 bases). V lost 3 bases and J 4 bases, leaving 10 bases between the germline ends. Germline CDR1 is SGHRS and CDR2 is YFSETQ. The CDR3 covers 13 residues. The CDR3 region is CASSSQVGETQYF. The CDR3 DNA follows: TGCGCCAGCAGCTCACAGGTCGGAGAGACCCAGTACTTC. The variable domain in full, completed from reference TRBV5-1 and TRBJ2-5, reads KAGVTQTPRYLIKTRGQQVTLSCSPISGHRSVSWYQQTPGQGLQFLFEYFSETQRNKGNFPGRFSGRQFSNSRSEMNVSTLELGDSALYLCASSSQVGETQYFGPGTRLLVL.

By sample share, this clone is medium-sized. The chain couples TRBV4-2 to TRBJ2-7; D is perhaps TRBD2 (6 bases). Trimming removed 0 bases from V and 12 bases from J, with 15 bases in between. Germline V gene lookup returns CDR1 LGHNA and CDR2 YNFKEQ. The CDR3 sequence is 13 residues long. In nucleotides, the CDR3 is TGTGCCAGCAGCCAAGAAATCGGGGGTGAGGTGTACTTC. Translated: CASSQEIGGEVYF.

V is TRBV25-1 and J is TRBJ1-2; D gene unclear. Trimming took off 0 bases at V and 2 bases at J, with 13 bases between the two ends. Looked up from germline, CDR1 is MGHDK and CDR2 is SYGVNS. The CDR3 is 16 amino acids. Here the CDR3 reads CASSEYGSLGNYGYTF. The CDR3, as DNA: TGTGCCAGCAGTGAATATGGCAGCCTGGGGAACTATGGCTACACCTTC.